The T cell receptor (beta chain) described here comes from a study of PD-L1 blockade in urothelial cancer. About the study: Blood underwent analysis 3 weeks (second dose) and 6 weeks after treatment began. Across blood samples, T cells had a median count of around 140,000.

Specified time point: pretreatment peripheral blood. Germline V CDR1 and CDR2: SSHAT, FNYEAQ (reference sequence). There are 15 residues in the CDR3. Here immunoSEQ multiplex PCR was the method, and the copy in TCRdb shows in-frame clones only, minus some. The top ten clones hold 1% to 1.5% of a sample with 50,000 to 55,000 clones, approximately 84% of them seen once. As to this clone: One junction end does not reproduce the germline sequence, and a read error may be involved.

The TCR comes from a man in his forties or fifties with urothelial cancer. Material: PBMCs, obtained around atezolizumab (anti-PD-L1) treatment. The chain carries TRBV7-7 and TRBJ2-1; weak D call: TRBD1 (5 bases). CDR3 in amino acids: CASSQDSSSYNEQFF. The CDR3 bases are TGTGCTAGCAGCCAAGACAGTAGCTCCTACAATGAGCAGTTCTTC.